This passage covers 2 T cell receptor beta chains from one sample sequenced in a study of cytomegalovirus exposure and HLA in healthy donors (dated by TCRdb to 2016 to 2017). Libraries were prepared through the immunoSEQ multiplex PCR assay. The multiplex PCR relied on a mix of 60 forward primers for TCR Vbeta segments and 13 reverse primers for TCR Jbeta segments. Held by TCRdb, this immuneACCESS table contains in-frame sequences only and omits some clones. Under half of the omission traces to an unresolved V gene where checked; the cause of the rest is unknown. The sample yields some 130,000 clones; 70% to 85% were counted once. The biggest ten clones account for about 2.9% of the sample. Input material: PBMCs. The receptor set was obtained from a boy younger than 10 in good health and CMV-seronegative.

This chain connects TRBV7-9 to TRBJ2-5, with a weak D call TRBD2 (6 bases). The CDR3 runs 14 residues. V was pared by 6 bases and J by 5 bases, with 16 bases between. From germline, CDR1 is SEHNR and CDR2 FQNEAQ (reference sequence). Here the CDR3 reads CASRGDSRGETQYF. The CDR3 bases are TGTGCCAGCAGGGGGGACTCTCGGGGTGAGACCCAGTACTTC.

The chain couples TRBV6-1 to TRBJ2-7, with D perhaps matching TRBD2 (6 bases). Germline CDR1 is MNHNS and CDR2 is SASEGT. With 4 bases removed from V and 4 bases from J, the gap between germline ends came to 14 bases. CDR3 size: 14 residues. The CDR3 DNA follows: TGTGCCAGCAGTGGATGGAGGGGCTGGTACGAGCAGTACGTC. Protein sequence: CASSGWRGWYEQYV.